The present entry profiles one T cell receptor (beta chain) with its context. The CDR3 runs to 15 residues. V gave up 2 bases and J gave up 7 bases; unmatched junction bases: 5. Per germline, CDR1 SGHTA and CDR2 FQGNSA. This entry belongs to a study of response to subunit inactivated influenza vaccine. One entry per CDR3 protein results from TCRdb running MiXCR on the RT-PCR reads. The table lists approximately 730,000 distinct CDR3 sequences, 11% to 15% of them singletons. The TCR sequence derives from a man aged 50 to 59 who received an inactivated influenza vaccine. Here the sequenced sample was PBMCs from blood, taken 14 to 15 days before vaccination. J is TRBJ2-1 and V is TRBV7-2; 10 bases map to TRBD2. CDR3 DNA: TGTGCCAGCAGCTTACTAGCGGGAGATTGGAATGAGCAGTTCTTC. Translating it yields CASSLLAGDWNEQFF.